Listed below are T cell receptor beta chains from one sample, sequenced in a study of graft-versus-host responses after intestinal transplantation. Libraries were prepared by immunoSEQ multiplex PCR; TCRdb keeps only in-frame clonotypes and omits some of them. The data hold about 130,000 clones, with approximately 92% observed a single time. Their antigen targets remain unknown. The specimen was unstimulated CD4+ T cells sorted from spleen or lymph node cells, collected before intestinal transplant. The receptors were sampled from a human donor who received an intestinal transplant. Each CDR3 is given with its conserved first and last residue. The D gene is left open where the match is weak.

>NA|TRBJ2-5|13|TRBV5-1
CASSLGGGETQYF
>NA|TRBJ2-7|14|TRBV9
CASSVSGGSYEQYF
>TRBD1|TRBJ1-1|13|TRBV2
CASRTGANTEAFF
>TRBD2|TRBJ2-5|15|TRBV7-3
CASSLSTSDLRTQYF
>TRBD1|TRBJ1-2|16|TRBV5-5
CASSSAGQRINYGYTF
>NA|TRBJ2-1|15|TRBV15
CATSRDPNYAGEQFF
>NA|TRBJ2-5|15|TRBV5-4
CASSGGGGGVETQYF
>NA|TRBJ2-4|14|TRBV7-2
CASSSEPAKDIQYF
>NA|TRBJ2-5|13|TRBV4-1
CASSPDPPETQYF
>TRBD2|TRBJ2-3|15|TRBV6-5
CASRTSPLSTDTQYF
>NA|TRBJ1-6|13|TRBV6-5
CASFQGWNSPLHF
>NA|TRBJ1-1|13|TRBV29-1
CSVDSSTGTEAFF
>NA|TRBJ2-2|15|TRBV7-9
CASSLALRGTGELFF
>NA|TRBJ2-3|13|TRBV5-6
CASSLVSTDTQYF
>NA|TRBJ2-1|17|TRBV5-1
CASSLAFGQPSYNEQFF
>NA|TRBJ2-7|14|TRBV13
CASSPRGGSYEQYF
>NA|TRBJ1-5|14|TRBV6-1
CASMRDWGNQPQHF
>NA|TRBJ1-2|15|TRBV6-5
CASSISGTANYGYTF
>NA|TRBJ2-3|13|TRBV29-1
CSVCPWEADTQYF
>TRBD1|TRBJ2-3|17|TRBV5-1
CASSFYRGQPNTDTQYF
>TRBD1|TRBJ2-1|15|TRBV7-2
CASSPDRGSYNEQFF
>NA|TRBJ1-4|15|TRBV4-1
CASSPTGGLNEKLFF
>NA|TRBJ1-5|15|TRBV7-2
CASSLVGGSNQPQHF
>NA|TRBJ1-4|14|TRBV5-1
CASSLGRTNEKLFF
>TRBD2|TRBJ2-7|14|TRBV19
CASSSPGTSFEQYF
>NA|TRBJ1-1|15|TRBV6-1
CASSEVGGRYTEAFF
>NA|TRBJ1-6|15|TRBV7-2
CASSSLGLFNSPLHF
>NA|TRBJ1-1|17|TRBV5-1
CASSLGGLEGRDTEAFF
>NA|TRBJ2-7|12|TRBV6-1
CASHTGKGEQYF
>NA|TRBJ1-1|14|TRBV19
CASSIRTLNTEAFF
>NA|TRBJ1-2|15|TRBV5-4
CASSPPPAENYGYTF
>NA|TRBJ1-4|13|TRBV25-1
CATQGLANEKLFF
>TRBD1|TRBJ2-7|14|TRBV6-1
CASRGQGSTYEQYF
>NA|TRBJ1-2|14|TRBV6-1
CASIGAGETYGYTF
>NA|TRBJ1-1|12|TRBV14
CASSQDNFKAFF
>NA|TRBJ2-5|13|TRBV2
CASSDKGWETQYF
>NA|TRBJ2-1|14|TRBV18
CASSPPVTYNEQFF
>NA|TRBJ1-6|14|TRBV6-4
CASSDETVNSPLHF
>NA|TRBJ2-5|11|TRBV5-1
CASSSQETQYF
>NA|TRBJ2-7|15|TRBV6-5
CASRVGGSRGYEQYF
>NA|TRBJ1-3|16|TRBV7-9
CASSFRFQGVSNTIYF
>TRBD1|TRBJ1-1|15|TRBV5-1
CASSLTGDLNTEAFF
>TRBD1|TRBJ2-5|13|TRBV5-8
CASSWDRQETQYF
>TRBD1|TRBJ2-7|14|TRBV5-1
CASSGDRVSYEQYF
>TRBD1|TRBJ1-2|17|TRBV9
CASSVFGQGEASYGYTF
>TRBD1|TRBJ2-1|13|TRBV2
CATYRGTDNEQFF
>NA|TRBJ1-3|14|TRBV19
CASMNRVSGNTIYF
>NA|TRBJ1-3|15|TRBV18
CASSDTMGSGNTIYF
>NA|TRBJ2-2|15|TRBV6-5
CASTLLNLNTGELFF
>TRBD2|TRBJ2-3|18|TRBV9
CASSVGEGTSWLTDTQYF
>TRBD1|TRBJ2-4|16|TRBV4-1
CASSQPGTGAKNIQYF
>NA|TRBJ2-5|13|TRBV27
CASSSLGIETQYF